Listed here is a single TCR beta chain. Its matching antigen is unknown. The data are from a study of T cell responses to AZD1222 COVID-19 vaccine. V was clipped by 7 bases and J by 4 bases, with 14 bases between them. The CDR3 is 13 residues long. Germline CDR1 ENHRY, CDR2 SYGVKD. Overall study findings and caveats: At baseline, seropositivity was found in only a handful of AZD1222 recipients. Possibly, clonal diversity was underestimated; donors were largely white British and included more females.

Profiled with immunoSEQ multiplex PCR; TCRdb holds only in-frame clones, not every one. This sample has 160,000 or so clones, with under 95% found just once. The receptor's source is an adult in good health. Specimen: peripheral blood, collected on day 0 of MenACWY control vaccination. This chain uses TRBV10-3 with TRBJ2-7; D might be TRBD2 (7 bases). The CDR3 nucleotides read TGTGCCATCAATTCGGGGGGCCCTTACGAGCAGTACTTC. This encodes CAINSGGPYEQYF.